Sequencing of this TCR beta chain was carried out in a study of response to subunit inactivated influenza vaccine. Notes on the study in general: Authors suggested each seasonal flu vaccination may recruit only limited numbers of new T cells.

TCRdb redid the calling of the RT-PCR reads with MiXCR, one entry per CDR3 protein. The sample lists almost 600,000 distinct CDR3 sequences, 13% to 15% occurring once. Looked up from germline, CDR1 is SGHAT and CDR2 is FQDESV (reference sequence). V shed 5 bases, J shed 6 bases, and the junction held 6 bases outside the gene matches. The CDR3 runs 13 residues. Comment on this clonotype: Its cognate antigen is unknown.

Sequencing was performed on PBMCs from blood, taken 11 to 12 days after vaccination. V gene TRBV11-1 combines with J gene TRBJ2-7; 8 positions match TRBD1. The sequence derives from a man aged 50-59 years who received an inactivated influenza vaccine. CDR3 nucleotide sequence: TGTGCCAGCAGCCGACAGGGGCTATCCGAGCAGTACTTC. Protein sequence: CASSRQGLSEQYF.